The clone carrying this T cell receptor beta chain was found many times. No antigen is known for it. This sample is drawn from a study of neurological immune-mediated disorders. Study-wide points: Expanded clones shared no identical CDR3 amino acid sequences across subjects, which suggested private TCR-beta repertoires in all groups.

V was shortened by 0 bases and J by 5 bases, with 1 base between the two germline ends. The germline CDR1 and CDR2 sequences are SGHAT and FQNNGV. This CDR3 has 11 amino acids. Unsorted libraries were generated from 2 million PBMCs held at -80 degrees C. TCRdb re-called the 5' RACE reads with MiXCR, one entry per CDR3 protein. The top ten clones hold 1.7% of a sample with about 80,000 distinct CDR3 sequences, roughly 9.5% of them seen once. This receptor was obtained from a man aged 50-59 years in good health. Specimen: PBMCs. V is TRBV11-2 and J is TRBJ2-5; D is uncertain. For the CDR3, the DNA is TGTGCCAGCAGCTTAGAGGAGACCCAGTACTTC. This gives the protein CASSLEETQYF.